The clone carrying this TCR beta chain has only a few counts. This CDR3 has 17 amino acids. V gave up 6 bases and J gave up 0 bases, with 15 bases separating them. Germline lookup yields CDR1 SEHNR and CDR2 FQNEAQ (reference sequence). Authors of the study amplified TCR beta CDR3 regions from RNA transcripts. With the HTBI primer set, the TCR CDR3 went through a first round of RT-PCR. TCRdb called the multiplex PCR reads again in MiXCR, with one record for every CDR3 protein. This repertoire shows some 600,000 distinct CDR3 sequences, approximately 15% found once; its top ten account for roughly 6.2%. This sample was taken from a study of T cells in Graves' hyperthyroidism and ophthalmopathy. It was uncontrolled infection, other autoimmune disease, pregnancy or lactation that excluded patients. Source material for PBMCs was about 10 ml fresh peripheral blood.

This chain joins TRBV7-9 and TRBJ1-6, with TRBD1 as a possible D gene (5 bases). This TCR was recovered from a woman in her twenties or thirties with Graves' hyperthyroidism that later progressed to Graves' ophthalmopathy. Sequenced material: blood. CDR3 amino acids: CASSSSEGSSYNSPLHF. CDR3 nucleotide sequence: TGTGCCAGCAGTTCCTCTGAGGGGAGCTCCTATAATTCACCCCTCCACTTT. Variable domain in full (rest from reference TRBV7-9 and TRBJ1-6): DTGVSQNPRHKITKRGQNVTFRCDPISEHNRLYWYRQTLGQGPEFLTYFQNEAQLEKSRLLSDRFSAERPKGSFSTLEIQRTEQGDSAMYLCASSSSEGSSYNSPLHFGNGTRLTVT.